The rows below give T cell receptor beta chains drawn from one sample of a study of control samples from healthy donors and cancer patients. Clones were sequenced by immunoSEQ multiplex PCR, and TCRdb holds only the in-frame ones, with some missing. The table shows hundreds of thousands of clones, with about 93% occurring only once. What was sequenced was PBMCs. These receptors originate from a man aged 40-50 years with head and neck cancer. CDR3s include the opening cysteine and the closing phenylalanine or tryptophan. Each record gives: clone size, J gene, D gene, V gene, CDR3 DNA, CDR3 protein. A D gene is named only where the DNA matches it firmly. Rows give clone size only sometimes, using once, few, many, or a class for an expanded clone.

size: NA
J: TRBJ1-5
D: TRBD1
V: TRBV9
DNA: TGTGCCAGCAGCGTAGGTACAGGGGGCAATCAGCCCCAGCATTTT
CDR3: CASSVGTGGNQPQHF

size: NA
J: TRBJ2-7
D: NA
V: TRBV10-2
DNA: TGCGCCAGCAGTGAGCTCTACGAGCAGTACTTC
CDR3: CASSELYEQYF

size: once
J: TRBJ2-1
D: NA
V: TRBV5-6
DNA: TGTGCCAGCAGCGCCCGGGACTTCATCAATGAGCAGTTCTTC
CDR3: CASSARDFINEQFF

size: NA
J: TRBJ2-1
D: TRBD2
V: TRBV30
DNA: TGTGCCTGGATGGGACTAGCGGGAGGGAGAAGCTCCTACAATGAGCAGTTCTTC
CDR3: CAWMGLAGGRSSYNEQFF

size: NA
J: TRBJ2-5
D: NA
V: TRBV5-1
DNA: TGCGCCAGCAGCTTAAGGGTTCCCCAAGAGACCCAGTACTTC
CDR3: CASSLRVPQETQYF

size: NA
J: TRBJ2-5
D: TRBD1
V: TRBV2
DNA: TGTGCCAGCAGTGTTTCAGGACAGGGCAGAGAGACCCAGTACTTC
CDR3: CASSVSGQGRETQYF

size: NA
J: TRBJ2-3
D: NA
V: TRBV9
DNA: TGTGCCAGCAGCGTAGGACCAGGGTGGGGTAGCACAGATACGCAGTATTTT
CDR3: CASSVGPGWGSTDTQYF

size: NA
J: TRBJ2-3
D: NA
V: TRBV30
DNA: TGTGCCTGGATTGGCAGGGTCGGGGCAGATACGCAGTATTTT
CDR3: CAWIGRVGADTQYF

size: once
J: TRBJ2-3
D: TRBD2
V: TRBV24-1
DNA: TGTGCCACCAGTGACCAGCGGGGGGGGAGAGATACGCAGTATTTT
CDR3: CATSDQRGGRDTQYF

size: NA
J: TRBJ1-2
D: NA
V: TRBV4-3
DNA: TGCGCCAGCAGCCATGGGGGCGCTGGCTATGGCTACACCTTC
CDR3: CASSHGGAGYGYTF

size: NA
J: TRBJ1-2
D: NA
V: TRBV28
DNA: TGTGCCAGCACTTTGACAGCCAGCTATGGCTACACCTTC
CDR3: CASTLTASYGYTF

size: NA
J: TRBJ1-1
D: NA
V: TRBV7-3
DNA: TGTGCCAGCAGCTTAACGGTCGGGGGGCAGACTGAAGCTTTCTTT
CDR3: CASSLTVGGQTEAFF

size: NA
J: TRBJ2-2
D: NA
V: TRBV5-4
DNA: TGTGCCAGCAGCCATACCCCGATCGGGGAGCTGTTTTTT
CDR3: CASSHTPIGELFF

size: NA
J: TRBJ2-7
D: TRBD1
V: TRBV27
DNA: TGTGCCAGCAGTCGAGGGGGCCGTCAATACGAGCAGTACTTC
CDR3: CASSRGGRQYEQYF

size: NA
J: TRBJ2-3
D: TRBD2
V: TRBV5-8
DNA: TGTGCCAGCAGCAGGAGGGCTAGCGGGGGCACAGATACGCAGTATTTT
CDR3: CASSRRASGGTDTQYF

size: NA
J: TRBJ2-6
D: NA
V: TRBV5-6
DNA: TGTGCCAGCAGCCCAGCAATCTCTGGGGCCAACGTCCTGACTTTC
CDR3: CASSPAISGANVLTF

size: NA
J: TRBJ2-3
D: NA
V: TRBV4-1
DNA: TGCGCCAGCAGCCAACCCGCAGTTGGGACAGATACGCAGTATTTT
CDR3: CASSQPAVGTDTQYF

size: NA
J: TRBJ2-7
D: NA
V: TRBV5-5
DNA: TGTGCCAGCAGCTCTAGGGGGAGCTCCCTCTCCTACGAGCAGTACTTC
CDR3: CASSSRGSSLSYEQYF

size: NA
J: TRBJ2-7
D: NA
V: TRBV29-1
DNA: TGCAGCGTTGAAGGAGGGACCTTCAACAACGAGCAGTACTTC
CDR3: CSVEGGTFNNEQYF

size: NA
J: TRBJ2-1
D: NA
V: TRBV7-9
DNA: TGTGCCAGCAGCTCCGGAGGGCCAAGCTCCTACAATGAGCAGTTCTTC
CDR3: CASSSGGPSSYNEQFF

size: NA
J: TRBJ1-1
D: NA
V: TRBV20-1
DNA: TGCAGTGCCCGGGATAATGAAGCTTTCTTT
CDR3: CSARDNEAFF

size: few
J: TRBJ2-1
D: NA
V: TRBV6-1
DNA: TGTGCCAGCAGTGAAAGGGTGAGCTCCTACAATGAGCAGTTCTTC
CDR3: CASSERVSSYNEQFF

size: NA
J: TRBJ1-2
D: NA
V: TRBV19
DNA: TGTGCCAGTAGTATAGGAGAGGACTATGGCTACACCTTC
CDR3: CASSIGEDYGYTF

size: NA
J: TRBJ2-1
D: TRBD2
V: TRBV7-9
DNA: TGTGCCAGCAGCTTAAGGGGACTAGCGAGGAATGAGCAGTTCTTC
CDR3: CASSLRGLARNEQFF

size: NA
J: TRBJ2-1
D: NA
V: TRBV20-1
DNA: TGCAGTGCTAGTTCGGGCCAGCGCTCCTACAATGAGCAGTTCTTC
CDR3: CSASSGQRSYNEQFF

size: once
J: TRBJ2-7
D: TRBD1
V: TRBV5-1
DNA: TGCGCCAGCAGCTTAGGGACAGGGGGCCTCTACGAGCAGTACTTC
CDR3: CASSLGTGGLYEQYF

size: NA
J: TRBJ1-2
D: TRBD1
V: TRBV6-5
DNA: TGTGCCAGCGGGGGGGGGACAGGCGGTGGCTACACCTTC
CDR3: CASGGGTGGGYTF

size: NA
J: TRBJ2-7
D: NA
V: TRBV5-1
DNA: TGCGCCAGCAGCCCCCCCCAGGGTTTCGACGAGCAGTACTTC
CDR3: CASSPPQGFDEQYF

size: NA
J: TRBJ2-1
D: NA
V: TRBV15
DNA: TGTGCCACCAGCAAGGGCAACGGGGTCTACAATGAGCAGTTCTTC
CDR3: CATSKGNGVYNEQFF

size: NA
J: TRBJ2-7
D: NA
V: TRBV7-2
DNA: TGTGCCAGCAGCCTTTATAGCGGAGCGGCCTACGAGCAGTACTTC
CDR3: CASSLYSGAAYEQYF